The rows below give T cell receptor beta chains drawn from one sample of a study of post-analysis software for immune sequencing data. TCRdb re-analysed the PCR reads in MiXCR, keeping a single row per CDR3 protein. The table has about 770,000 distinct CDR3 sequences, 46% seen once; the top ten hold roughly 4.9%. Material for sequencing was blood. The receptors derive from a girl aged 10-17 years with multiple sclerosis. Both conserved end residues are part of each CDR3. D genes are given only for firm matches. Clone size, where shown, is once, few, many, or a class for clones that have expanded.

size: -; D: -; V: TRBV27; J: TRBJ2-1; CDR3: CASSPGHPSPYNEQFF; DNA: TGTGCCAGCAGCCCGGGACACCCTTCCCCCTACAATGAGCAGTTCTTC
size: -; D: TRBD2; V: TRBV15; J: TRBJ2-4; CDR3: CATSRDEMGGRVNIQYF; DNA: TGTGCCACCAGCAGAGATGAAATGGGCGGGAGAGTGAACATTCAGTACTTC
size: few; D: TRBD1; V: TRBV7-2; J: TRBJ2-7; CDR3: CASSLPRGQGIYEQYF; DNA: TGTGCCAGCAGCTTGCCGAGGGGACAGGGAATCTACGAGCAGTACTTC
size: few; D: -; V: TRBV3-1; J: TRBJ1-4; CDR3: CASSQEGSGEKLFF; DNA: TGTGCCAGCAGCCAAGAAGGGTCTGGGGAAAAACTGTTTTTT
size: -; D: -; V: TRBV19; J: TRBJ1-4; CDR3: CASSMKGTEEKPFF; DNA: TGTGCCAGTAGTATGAAAGGGACGGAGGAAAAACCGTTTTTT
size: few; D: TRBD2; V: TRBV20-1; J: TRBJ2-5; CDR3: CSARDGSGRHQETQYF; DNA: TGCAGTGCTAGAGATGGGAGCGGGAGGCACCAAGAGACCCAGTACTTC
size: -; D: TRBD2; V: TRBV11-2; J: TRBJ2-3; CDR3: CASSLDLGTSGGTDTQYF; DNA: TGTGCCAGCAGCTTAGATCTAGGGACTAGCGGGGGCACAGATACGCAGTATTTT
size: -; D: TRBD2; V: TRBV20-1; J: TRBJ2-1; CDR3: CSADLAGGLSSYNEQFF; DNA: TGCAGTGCTGATCTAGCGGGAGGGTTGAGCTCCTACAATGAGCAGTTCTTC
size: -; D: -; V: TRBV5-1; J: TRBJ2-2; CDR3: CASSFTSSTGELFF; DNA: TGCGCCAGCAGCTTTACTAGCAGCACCGGGGAGCTGTTTTTT
size: -; D: TRBD2; V: TRBV2; J: TRBJ2-1; CDR3: CASSDSGAGVVEQFF; DNA: TGTGCCAGCAGTGATAGTGGGGCGGGAGTGGTTGAGCAGTTCTTC
size: -; D: -; V: TRBV24-1; J: TRBJ2-7; CDR3: CATSASGSSYEQYF; DNA: TGTGCCACCAGTGCGTCCGGGAGCTCCTACGAGCAGTACTTC
size: -; D: -; V: TRBV20-1; J: TRBJ1-5; CDR3: CSAREGPRGANQPQHF; DNA: TGCAGTGCTAGAGAGGGACCCCGGGGCGCCAATCAGCCCCAGCATTTT
size: -; D: -; V: TRBV12-5; J: TRBJ1-1; CDR3: CASGLQVVSTEAFF; DNA: TGTGCTAGTGGACTACAGGTGGTGAGCACTGAAGCTTTCTTT
size: few; D: -; V: TRBV12-3/TRBV12-4; J: TRBJ2-6; CDR3: CASSLLGAGANVLTF; DNA: TGTGCCAGCAGTTTATTGGGGGCTGGGGCCAACGTCCTGACTTTC
size: -; D: TRBD2; V: TRBV20-1; J: TRBJ2-1; CDR3: CSARETSGVAYNEQFF; DNA: TGCAGTGCTAGAGAAACTAGCGGGGTGGCGTACAATGAGCAGTTCTTC
size: -; D: TRBD1; V: TRBV20-1; J: TRBJ2-3; CDR3: CSARGQGGAGPIGDTQYF; DNA: TGCAGTGCGCGGGGACAGGGTGGCGCGGGGCCCATTGGGGATACGCAGTATTTT
size: -; D: -; V: TRBV28; J: TRBJ2-3; CDR3: CASSLEGITDTQYF; DNA: TGTGCCAGCAGCCTGGAGGGCATCACAGATACGCAGTATTTT
size: -; D: -; V: TRBV20-1; J: TRBJ2-6; CDR3: CSARDTFSGANVLTF; DNA: TGCAGTGCCCGAGATACCTTCTCTGGGGCCAACGTCCTGACTTTC
size: -; D: -; V: TRBV27; J: TRBJ2-1; CDR3: CVSSPKPSEYNEQFF; DNA: TGTGTCAGCAGTCCAAAACCCTCAGAATACAATGAGCAGTTCTTC
size: -; D: -; V: TRBV14; J: TRBJ2-7; CDR3: CASSRLSSSYEQYF; DNA: TGTGCCAGCAGCCGACTGTCGAGCTCCTACGAGCAGTACTTC
size: -; D: -; V: TRBV29-1; J: TRBJ1-1; CDR3: CSVEEGPVKGAFF; DNA: TGCAGCGTTGAAGAAGGTCCGGTAAAGGGAGCTTTCTTT
size: -; D: TRBD1; V: TRBV20-1; J: TRBJ1-1; CDR3: CSAREPGQYTEAFF; DNA: TGCAGTGCTAGAGAACCGGGACAGTACACTGAAGCTTTCTTT
size: -; D: -; V: TRBV27; J: TRBJ2-1; CDR3: CASSAASNSYNEQFF; DNA: TGTGCCAGCAGTGCGGCTAGTAACTCCTACAATGAGCAGTTCTTC